This record concerns one T cell receptor beta chain sequence. Its antigen is as yet unknown. The treatment was: oral pan-JAK inhibitor, 5-10 mg twice daily. PBMCs served as the source from which CD4+ and CD8+ T cells were sorted. TCR sequencing used cDNA made by reverse transcription of extracted RNA. The assay was immunoSEQ multiplex PCR, and TCRdb's table has in-frame clones only and misses some. Of about 270,000 clones in the sample, about three fifths are singletons; the top ten hold roughly 0.93%. V lost 3 bases and J 12 bases, leaving 14 bases between the germline ends. Germline assignment: CDR1 SGHVS and CDR2 FNYEAQ. This CDR3 has 12 residues. This sample was taken from a study of CD8+ T cells in alopecia areata. The study, taken as a whole, reports: With one nonresponder, baseline CD8+ expansion's link to response remains uncertain.

The chain employs TRBV7-6 and TRBJ1-1; possibly TRBD1 for D (6 bases). This specimen consisted of CD4+ T cells sorted from blood, obtained at approximately week 52, from a patient treated with tofacitinib. The clonotype was recovered from a human donor with alopecia areata. This chain's CDR3 is CASSLITGRPFF. CDR3 coding DNA: TGTGCCAGCAGCTTGATTACAGGGCGGCCTTTCTTT.